The following is a TCR beta chain sequence with its context. Amplification yielded TCR beta CDR3 regions, with RNA transcripts as the source. The TCR CDR3 first-round RT-PCR relied on the HTBI primer set. TCRdb reanalysed the multiplex PCR reads using MiXCR and keeps one entry per CDR3 protein. Of 300,000 to 400,000 distinct CDR3 sequences in the sample, around 18% were seen once. Germline V gives CDR1 SQVTM, CDR2 ANQGSEA. Trimming took 5 bases from V and 3 from J, leaving 12 bases between them. This CDR3 region has 13 residues. The sample is drawn from a study of T cells in Graves' hyperthyroidism and ophthalmopathy.

This clonotype was obtained from a man between 18 and 35 years old with Graves' ophthalmopathy. The sample was blood. The chain has TRBV29-1 and TRBJ2-3; D unresolved. CDR3 protein: CSVKPRLTDTQYF. CDR3 coding DNA: TGCAGCGTTAAACCAAGACTGACAGATACGCAGTATTTT.